This TCR beta chain was identified during a study of a mutant IDH1 vaccine in newly diagnosed glioma. As for the study in general: Eight vaccinations were given in weeks 1, 3, 5, 7, 11, 15, 19 and 23.

With respect to this clone: No antigen is known for it.

Assay used: immunoSEQ multiplex PCR; TCRdb lists only in-frame clones, some missing. The top ten clones hold more than 3% of a sample with tens of thousands of clones, 75% to 85% of them seen once. The ends were cut back, 3 bases at V and 0 bases at J, with 13 bases in the middle. CDR3 length: 16 amino acids. Germline assignment: CDR1 SGHRS and CDR2 YFSETQ. As for time point: week 5, during vaccination. Doses consisted of 300 ug of mutant IDH1 20-mer peptide each, paired with topical imiquimod. Those who donated had recent WHO grade 3 or 4 IDH1-mutant, ATRX-lost astrocytomas. The V gene is TRBV5-1, the J gene TRBJ1-3; no clear D. The sample was PBMCs, taken from a glioma patient whose treatment included an IDH1 peptide vaccine. The clonotype was recovered from a young man with glioma. Here the CDR3 reads CASSWNSAGSGNTIYF. In DNA form, the CDR3 reads TGCGCCAGCAGCTGGAACTCCGCGGGCTCTGGAAACACCATATATTTT.